Listed below are T cell receptor beta chains from one sample, sequenced in a study of OX40 agonist ivuxolimab in advanced cancers. Assay used: immunoSEQ multiplex PCR; TCRdb lists only in-frame clones, some missing. Among 13,000 or so clones listed, roughly 81% were seen once. The material was CD4+ or CD8+ T cells sorted from blood, obtained in a trial of the OX40 agonist ivuxolimab. The receptors derive from an adult with an advanced solid tumor such as melanoma, head and neck, liver or kidney cancer. Each CDR3 is given with its conserved first and last residue. Each record gives: V gene, J gene, CDR3 protein.

TRBV13	TRBJ1-5	CASSKSRTGRFGSQPQHF
TRBV6-4	TRBJ2-1	CASSDSTGWGYNEQFF
TRBV28	TRBJ1-3	CASSTMLAWGQSGNTIYF
TRBV19	TRBJ2-2	CASSIDGGAGELFF
TRBV7-7	TRBJ2-2	CASSSWPSVAGGNTGELFF
TRBV7-9	TRBJ1-5	CASQAPGNQPQHF
TRBV27	TRBJ2-1	CASTVGGGLGNEQFF
TRBV4-1	TRBJ2-7	CASSQEISYEQYF
TRBV6-4	TRBJ2-1	CASSPRDSYNEQFF
TRBV9	TRBJ2-1	CASSVGGGLASSYNEQFF
TRBV19	TRBJ2-1	CASSKILGGNEQFF
TRBV5-6	TRBJ2-2	CASSLDSQGDYRELFF
TRBV5-5	TRBJ2-5	CASSLEGQGARAQYF
TRBV9	TRBJ2-2	CASSVGSPGELFF
TRBV6-4	TRBJ2-1	CASSLSGTAGEQFF
TRBV13	TRBJ2-7	CASSFTVGLAGYEQYF
TRBV5-1	TRBJ2-7	CASRTGYEQYF
TRBV7-8	TRBJ2-3	CASSLQAGPGTDTQYF
TRBV19	TRBJ1-5	CASGGASNQPQHF
TRBV25-1	TRBJ2-2	CASSAESGATGELFF
TRBV7-9	TRBJ2-1	CALTSGGYNEQFF
TRBV30	TRBJ2-3	CAWGEGTTYSTDTQYF
TRBV6-5	TRBJ2-1	CASSQSMDEQFF
TRBV28	TRBJ2-7	CASSLYSAREQYF
TRBV19	TRBJ2-1	CASSRTGTSLGNEQFF
TRBV27	TRBJ2-5	CASRSLGTETQYF
TRBV29-1	TRBJ1-1	CSVDTYSDSEAFF
TRBV29-1	TRBJ2-7	CSVEIDGAYEQYF
TRBV11-2	TRBJ2-7	CASSFGLAGPIYEQYF
TRBV9	TRBJ2-4	CASSEPLNIQYF
TRBV19	TRBJ2-7	CASKRRGLGEQYF
TRBV29-1	TRBJ1-4	CSSKAQGKLFF
TRBV9	TRBJ2-7	CASSVLGGEQYF
TRBV4-1	TRBJ2-7	CASSQATGWYEQYF
TRBV18	TRBJ2-7	CASSPPWDRGPNEQYF
TRBV4-1	TRBJ2-7	CASSLGRDNYEQYF
TRBV18	TRBJ1-2	CASSPPGGANYGYTF
TRBV6-5	TRBJ1-5	CASSWLSGQPQHF
TRBV29-1	TRBJ2-3	CSVPGEVTTDTQYF
TRBV11-3	TRBJ2-7	CASSPRTGDSYEQYF
TRBV4-1	TRBJ2-3	CASSQLRYASDTQYF
TRBV4-3	TRBJ2-1	CASSQDPAVDNEQFF
TRBV6-1	TRBJ2-3	CASSEFGSYTDTQYF
TRBV15	TRBJ2-1	CATSSLLALDNEQFF
TRBV6-6	TRBJ2-3	CASSRDSSTDTQYF
TRBV18	TRBJ2-5	CASSPFSSSQETQYF
TRBV30	TRBJ2-2	CAWSPNTGELFF
TRBV28	TRBJ1-5	CASSPTGYSNQPQHF
TRBV7-9	TRBJ1-1	CASSLGSNTEAFF
TRBV29-1	TRBJ2-7	CSATSDSSYEQYF
TRBV4-2	TRBJ2-7	CASSLSTSGRDEQYF
TRBV6-5	TRBJ2-1	CASSYSKYNEQFF
TRBV19	TRBJ2-7	CASSRPGDLRYEQYF
TRBV15	TRBJ1-2	CATSAGHYGYTF
TRBV30	TRBJ2-7	CACTLGLSYYEQYF
TRBV7-2	TRBJ2-7	CASRGLGEQYF
TRBV13	TRBJ2-5	CASSLARQETQYF
TRBV5-1	TRBJ2-7	CASNPGTGDEQYF
TRBV19	TRBJ2-3	CASTRAWGPARADTQYF